The rows below give T cell receptor beta chains drawn from one sample of a study of cytomegalovirus exposure and HLA in healthy donors. Assay used: immunoSEQ multiplex PCR; TCRdb lists only in-frame clones, some missing. The sample holds under 300,000 clones; around 80% are singletons and the top ten take 7% to 9%. Sequenced: PBMCs. The receptors were sampled from an older woman in good health and CMV-seropositive. Each CDR3 is given with its conserved first and last residue. A D gene is named only where the DNA matches it firmly. Clone size is stated in some rows and not others, as once, few, many or a class when expanded.

d_call	v_call	clone_size	j_call	cdr3_aa	cdr3_nt
NA	TRBV6-5	NA	TRBJ1-5	CASKVGNGRNQPQHF	TGTGCCAGCAAGGTCGGGAACGGACGAAATCAGCCCCAGCATTTT
NA	TRBV5-1	NA	TRBJ2-7	CASSSREGPEQYF	TGCGCCAGCAGCTCCCGCGAGGGCCCCGAGCAGTACTTC
TRBD2	TRBV30	NA	TRBJ2-7	CAWSVRLGLAGYEQYF	TGTGCCTGGAGTGTAAGGTTGGGACTAGCGGGATACGAGCAGTACTTC
NA	TRBV7-9	NA	TRBJ2-7	CASSGRLGPSSYEQYF	TGTGCCAGCAGCGGAAGATTGGGGCCTAGCTCCTACGAGCAGTACTTC
TRBD2	TRBV5-1	NA	TRBJ2-1	CASWVGTSGRNEQFF	TGCGCCAGCTGGGTGGGGACTAGCGGGAGGAATGAGCAGTTCTTC
NA	TRBV18	NA	TRBJ2-7	CASSPWSDRYEQYF	TGTGCCAGCTCACCTTGGTCCGACAGATACGAGCAGTACTTC
NA	TRBV5-6	NA	TRBJ2-7	CASSFGDISYEQYF	TGTGCCAGCAGCTTCGGGGACATCTCCTACGAGCAGTACTTC
TRBD1	TRBV4-1	NA	TRBJ1-6	CASSQISTGGNSPLHF	TGCGCCAGCAGCCAAATTTCGACAGGGGGAAATTCACCCCTCCACTTT
TRBD1	TRBV9	few	TRBJ1-4	CASSVGWGTALNEKLFF	TGTGCCAGCAGCGTAGGGTGGGGGACAGCCCTTAATGAAAAACTGTTTTTT
NA	TRBV11-3	once	TRBJ2-1	CASSLARERNEQFF	TGTGCCAGCAGCTTAGCTCGGGAGCGCAATGAGCAGTTCTTC
NA	TRBV29-1	few	TRBJ2-5	CSVVPDRETQYF	TGCAGCGTTGTACCCGACAGGGAGACCCAGTACTTC
NA	TRBV5-1	NA	TRBJ2-3	CASSPGLSTDTQYF	TGCGCCAGCAGCCCAGGACTCAGCACAGATACGCAGTATTTT
TRBD1	TRBV30	NA	TRBJ1-2	CAWSRQGEGGGYTF	TGTGCCTGGAGTAGACAGGGAGAGGGGGGTGGCTACACCTTC
NA	TRBV5-1	NA	TRBJ1-3	CASSVGYSGNTIYF	TGCGCCAGCAGCGTCGGTTACTCTGGAAACACCATATATTTT
NA	TRBV6-1	NA	TRBJ2-3	CASSEAWGHITDTQYF	TGTGCCAGCAGTGAAGCATGGGGACACATCACAGATACGCAGTATTTT
NA	TRBV27	NA	TRBJ1-2	CASSLSGAGGGNYGYTF	TGTGCCAGCAGTTTATCGGGAGCGGGGGGGGGAAACTATGGCTACACCTTC
NA	TRBV19	few	TRBJ2-2	CATQGHLNTGELFF	TGTGCCACCCAGGGACACCTGAACACCGGGGAGCTGTTTTTT
NA	TRBV7-9	NA	TRBJ2-1	CASSSRRTYNEQFF	TGTGCCAGCAGCTCACGCCGGACTTACAATGAGCAGTTCTTC
TRBD1	TRBV18	NA	TRBJ1-2	CASSPGTGTSYGYTF	TGTGCCAGCTCACCAGGGACAGGGACCTCCTATGGCTACACCTTC
TRBD1	TRBV5-1	NA	TRBJ2-3	CASSLGQGYTDTQYF	TGCGCCAGCAGCTTGGGACAGGGCTACACAGATACGCAGTATTTT
TRBD1	TRBV28	NA	TRBJ1-5	CASSWGTGGRFSNQPQHF	TGTGCCAGCAGTTGGGGGACAGGGGGGCGCTTTAGCAATCAGCCCCAGCATTTT
NA	TRBV9	NA	TRBJ2-7	CASSVGGWNEQYF	TGTGCCAGCAGCGTAGGAGGGTGGAACGAGCAGTACTTC
TRBD2	TRBV5-1	NA	TRBJ2-7	CASSGTSGSSEQYF	TGCGCCAGCAGCGGGACTAGCGGGAGCTCCGAGCAGTACTTC
NA	TRBV6-5	NA	TRBJ2-1	CASSYSGDYPYNEQFF	TGTGCCAGCAGTTATTCAGGGGACTATCCCTACAATGAGCAGTTCTTC
NA	TRBV6-1	NA	TRBJ2-1	CASSGLIAANEQFF	TGTGCCAGCAGTGGGCTGATAGCGGCCAATGAGCAGTTCTTC
NA	TRBV12-5	NA	TRBJ2-1	CASGPPGGEQFF	TGTGCTAGTGGTCCGCCCGGGGGTGAGCAGTTCTTC
NA	TRBV7-8	NA	TRBJ2-7	CASRGSVGEQYF	TGTGCCAGCAGAGGGAGCGTGGGCGAGCAGTACTTC
NA	TRBV5-1	NA	TRBJ2-5	CASSSPEGETQYF	TGCGCCAGCAGCTCCCCTGAGGGAGAGACCCAGTACTTC
NA	TRBV2	NA	TRBJ2-1	CASSGRGGMFF	TGTGCCAGCAGTGGGAGGGGAGGTATGTTCTTC
NA	TRBV6-4	NA	TRBJ1-6	CASSDEWGGNSPLHF	TGTGCCAGCAGTGATGAGTGGGGAGGCAATTCACCCCTCCACTTT
TRBD2	TRBV4-1	NA	TRBJ2-2	CASSQEGGTSGRDRELFF	TGCGCCAGCAGCCAAGAAGGGGGGACTAGCGGGAGAGACCGGGAGCTGTTTTTT
NA	TRBV10-3	NA	TRBJ1-1	CAIASGVDTEAFF	TGTGCCATTGCGTCCGGTGTAGACACTGAAGCTTTCTTT
TRBD2	TRBV18	NA	TRBJ2-7	CASSPGTSGIEQYF	TGTGCCAGCTCACCCGGGACTAGCGGGATCGAGCAGTACTTC
NA	TRBV6-5	NA	TRBJ1-1	CASSWTRGEAFF	TGTGCCAGCAGCTGGACTCGAGGCGAAGCTTTCTTT
NA	TRBV18	few	TRBJ2-1	CASTRDNGNLYNEQFF	TGTGCCAGCACGAGGGACAACGGGAACCTTTACAATGAGCAGTTCTTC
TRBD2	TRBV7-9	once	TRBJ2-7	CASSELAGSEQYF	TGTGCCAGCAGCGAACTAGCGGGAAGCGAGCAGTACTTC
NA	TRBV10-3	few	TRBJ2-5	CAISEWLAGETQYF	TGTGCCATCAGTGAGTGGCTAGCCGGTGAGACCCAGTACTTC
TRBD1	TRBV18	once	TRBJ1-2	CASSPRDSYGYTF	TGTGCCAGCTCACCCCGGGACAGCTATGGCTACACCTTC
TRBD1	TRBV7-9	NA	TRBJ1-1	CASSPPGQDTEAFF	TGTGCCAGCAGCCCCCCGGGACAGGACACTGAAGCTTTCTTT
NA	TRBV5-4	NA	TRBJ2-5	CASSRRTPQGRETQYF	TGTGCCAGCAGCCGAAGAACTCCACAGGGCCGGGAGACCCAGTACTTC
NA	TRBV6-1	NA	TRBJ2-7	CASRGTGTSYEQYF	TGTGCCAGCAGGGGAACAGGGACCTCCTACGAGCAGTACTTC
TRBD1	TRBV6-4	NA	TRBJ1-5	CASSSQGGEQPQHF	TGTGCCAGCAGTTCTCAGGGGGGAGAACAGCCCCAGCATTTT
NA	TRBV2	NA	TRBJ2-6	CASRPGEEGASSGANVLTF	TGTGCCAGCAGGCCGGGGGAGGAGGGGGCGAGCTCTGGGGCCAACGTCCTGACTTTC
TRBD1	TRBV19	NA	TRBJ1-2	CASSGTANYGYTF	TGTGCCAGTAGCGGGACAGCTAACTATGGCTACACCTTC
NA	TRBV18	NA	TRBJ1-5	CASSPDRNSNQPQHF	TGTGCCAGCTCACCAGACAGGAATAGCAATCAGCCCCAGCATTTT
NA	TRBV4-1	NA	TRBJ2-7	CASSKQGYEQYF	TGCGCCAGCAGTAAACAGGGTTACGAGCAGTACTTC
TRBD1	TRBV6-5	few	TRBJ2-7	CASSSGTGPYEQYF	TGTGCCAGCAGTTCCGGGACAGGGCCCTACGAGCAGTACTTC
NA	TRBV5-1	NA	TRBJ2-3	CASSLDGTDTQYF	TGCGCCAGCAGCCTGGACGGGACTGATACGCAGTATTTT
NA	TRBV6-6	NA	TRBJ1-4	CASSYSGRGNEKLFF	TGTGCCAGCAGTTACTCGGGGAGGGGGAATGAAAAACTGTTTTTT
NA	TRBV7-3	NA	TRBJ1-2	CASSPDPGNYGYTF	TGTGCCAGCAGTCCGGATCCAGGGAACTATGGCTACACCTTC
NA	TRBV10-3	NA	TRBJ1-2	CAISEAREQGYTF	TGTGCCATCAGTGAAGCGAGGGAGCAGGGCTACACCTTC
TRBD2	TRBV19	NA	TRBJ2-5	CASNPGGRMWETQYF	TGTGCCAGTAATCCGGGGGGGCGGATGTGGGAGACCCAGTACTTC
NA	TRBV19	NA	TRBJ2-3	CASSIRGDTQYF	TGTGCCAGTAGTATCCGAGGAGATACGCAGTATTTT
TRBD2	TRBV19	NA	TRBJ2-1	CASSIRAGGLSSYNEQFF	TGTGCCAGTAGTATAAGGGCGGGAGGACTGAGCTCCTACAATGAGCAGTTCTTC
TRBD1	TRBV6-5	NA	TRBJ2-2	CASSLDRGLVGELFF	TGTGCCAGCAGTTTGGACAGGGGGCTAGTCGGGGAGCTGTTTTTT
TRBD2	TRBV29-1	NA	TRBJ2-3	CSAAFAGGLKQADTQYF	TGCAGCGCTGCGTTTGCGGGAGGGCTTAAGCAAGCAGATACGCAGTATTTT
TRBD1	TRBV18	NA	TRBJ1-3	CASSLGQGTSGNTIYF	TGTGCCAGCTCACTGGGACAGGGAACCTCTGGAAACACCATATATTTT
NA	TRBV30	NA	TRBJ1-2	CAWSQGTNYGYTF	TGTGCCTGGAGCCAGGGGACTAACTATGGCTACACCTTC
NA	TRBV11-2	NA	TRBJ1-1	CASSTLRPGLRRTEAFF	TGTGCCAGCAGCACACTACGGCCGGGACTCAGGCGCACTGAAGCTTTCTTT